These 18 T cell receptor beta chains came from one sample sequenced in a study of T cells in Graves' hyperthyroidism and ophthalmopathy. Amplification targeted TCR beta CDR3 regions from RNA transcripts. Carried out on the TCR CDR3, a first-round RT-PCR used the HTBI primer set. TCRdb itself ran the multiplex PCR reads through MiXCR, one entry per CDR3 protein. This table has around 350,000 distinct CDR3 sequences, 19% appearing once. Sample: blood. These receptors all come from a woman aged 18-35 years with Graves' hyperthyroidism.

In this sample, this clonotype turned up many times. The chain joins TRBV5-1 to TRBJ1-2, with D hard to call. V was cut by 5 bases and J by 8 bases, with 16 bases left in between. CDR1 SGHRS and CDR2 YFSETQ come from the germline V gene. The CDR3 loop spans 13 amino acids. CDR3 DNA: TGCGCCAGCAGTTACGTAGACGGAAGCGGCTACACCTTC. Its protein product is CASSYVDGSGYTF.

Ten or more counts support this clonotype. The chain combines TRBV20-1 with TRBJ2-5; unclear D gene. Trimming took 0 bases from V and 0 from J, leaving 8 bases between them. Germline V gene sequence: CDR1 DFQATT, CDR2 SNEGSKA (reference sequence). This CDR3 comprises 14 residues. As DNA, the CDR3 is TGCAGTGCTAGAGAAGTGAAGTACCAAGAGACCCAGTACTTC. It codes for CSAREVKYQETQYF.

This clonotype came up many times. This rearrangement joins TRBV28 to TRBJ1-2, with D possibly being TRBD1 (6 bases). CDR1 is MDHEN and CDR2 is SYDVKM in the germline V gene. V was pared by 4 bases and J by 8 bases, with 17 bases between. CDR3 length: 14 amino acids. The CDR3 region has the DNA TGTGCCAGCAGTTCAACTACAGGGCGATGGGGCTACACCTTC. It specifies CASSSTTGRWGYTF.

The sample holds many counts of this clonotype. The chain employs TRBV30 and TRBJ2-7; D may be TRBD2 (6 bases). In germline, CDR1 is GTSNPN, CDR2 SVGIG (reference sequence). This CDR3 comprises 13 residues. V lost 2 bases, J lost 5 bases, and 13 bases lay in between. CDR3 amino acids: CAWSLGRSHEQYF. In nucleotides, the CDR3 is TGTGCCTGGAGTCTCGGGAGAAGCCACGAGCAGTACTTC.

The chain recombines TRBV24-1 with TRBJ2-5; D could derive from TRBD1 or TRBD2 (6 bases each). Germline assignment: CDR1 KGHDR and CDR2 SFDVKD. The CDR3 is 16 residues long. The germline V and J ends were trimmed by 5 bases and 7 bases, with 22 bases remaining between them. The CDR3 protein is CATSVGGAFEGVTQYF. CDR3 nucleotides: TGTGCCACCAGTGTCGGGGGCGCGTTCGAGGGTGTGACCCAGTACTTC.

At least ten counts were recorded for this clonotype. This chain links TRBV12-3 or TRBV12-4 with TRBJ1-5; TRBD1 agrees at 7 bases. This CDR3 comprises 15 residues. The V segment lost 5 bases and the J segment 0 bases; nucleotides outside the gene matches: 4. In DNA form, the CDR3 reads TGTGCCAGCAGTGTTGACAGGGATAGCAATCAGCCCCAGCATTTT. This encodes CASSVDRDSNQPQHF.

This clonotype was counted at least ten times. The chain employs TRBV4-1 and TRBJ1-2; perhaps TRBD1 as D (5 bases). The CDR3 has 17 residues. The V end was cut by 1 base, the J end by 0 bases, with 15 bases between. Germline CDR1 is MGHRA and CDR2 is YSYEKL. The CDR3: CASSQGVRGPTNYGYTF. DNA for the CDR3: TGCGCCAGCAGCCAAGGGGTTAGGGGCCCTACTAACTATGGCTACACCTTC.

J is TRBJ1-2 and V is TRBV6-2 or TRBV6-3; D remains unclear. CDR1 MNHEY and CDR2 SVGEGT come from the germline V gene. CDR3 length: 14 amino acids. V lost 7 bases and J 8 bases, leaving 20 bases between the germline ends. The DNA of the CDR3 is TGTGCCAGCACAATCAATGGACTCGCTGCGGGCTACACCTTC. This gives the protein CASTINGLAAGYTF.

This clonotype was picked up many times. V usage is TRBV30 and J usage is TRBJ1-1; D call uncertain. Trimming cost V 5 bases and J 0 bases, with 13 bases left between them. Per germline, CDR1 GTSNPN and CDR2 SVGIG (reference sequence). The CDR3 runs to 14 residues. The CDR3 here is CAWGLGLMNTEAFF. CDR3 nucleotides: TGTGCCTGGGGGCTCGGGCTGATGAACACTGAAGCTTTCTTT.

The chain recombines TRBV12-3 or TRBV12-4 with TRBJ1-2; the match to TRBD1 covers 8 bases. This CDR3 is built from 14 residues. V was clipped by 2 bases and J by 4 bases; unmatched bases: 3. The CDR3 loop is CASSLKGTGYGYTF. DNA for the CDR3: TGTGCCAGCAGTTTAAAGGGGACAGGCTATGGCTACACCTTC.

The chain has TRBV25-1 and TRBJ2-7; 7 bases are a match to TRBD1. The CDR3 runs to 16 residues. Germline lookup yields CDR1 MGHDK and CDR2 SYGVNS. The V gene end was trimmed by 3 bases and the J gene end by 1 base; junction bases not matched to a gene: 9. The CDR3 region is CASSDDRDSVSYEQYF. In nucleotides, the CDR3 is TGTGCCAGCAGTGACGACCGGGACAGCGTATCCTACGAGCAGTACTTC.

The chain employs TRBV11-1 and TRBJ1-1; the match to TRBD1 covers 7 bases. CDR3 length equals 16 residues. The junction had 9 bases not matched to a gene; V was cut back by 2 bases and J by 3 bases. Germline loops: CDR1 SGHAT, CDR2 FQDESV (reference sequence). The CDR3 DNA is TGTGCCAGCAGCTTATTGGGACAGCTTAGGGACACTGAAGCTTTCTTT. Translated: CASSLLGQLRDTEAFF. The entire variable domain, with the rest obtained from reference TRBV11-1 and TRBJ1-1, is as follows: EAEVAQSPRYKITEKSQAVAFWCDPISGHATLYWYRQILGQGPELLVQFQDESVVDDSQLPKDRFSAERLKGVDSTLKIQPAELGDSAMYLCASSLLGQLRDTEAFFGQGTRLTVV.

V gene TRBV20-1 combines with J gene TRBJ2-5; 9 bases line up with TRBD2. This CDR3 is built from 15 residues. Looked up from germline, CDR1 is DFQATT and CDR2 is SNEGSKA (reference sequence). The J segment lost 0 bases and the V segment lost 2 bases, leaving 4 bases of the junction unmatched. CDR3 protein: CSARLAGIHQETQYF. In DNA form, the CDR3 reads TGCAGTGCTAGACTAGCGGGGATACACCAAGAGACCCAGTACTTC.

This clonotype was observed a handful of times. The rearrangement links TRBV5-1 to TRBJ1-1; D possibly corresponds to TRBD1 (5 bases). CDR1 is SGHRS and CDR2 is YFSETQ in the germline V gene. The CDR3 consists of 15 residues. V was shortened by 3 bases and J by 3 bases, with 15 bases between the two germline ends. The DNA for the CDR3 is TGCGCCAGCAGCTCAGAGGTCCCGGGGGACACTGAAGCTTTCTTT. This gives the protein CASSSEVPGDTEAFF.

In this sample, this clonotype turned up a few times. The chain employs TRBV28 and TRBJ2-5, with 9 bases identical to TRBD2. The germline V gene encodes CDR1 MDHEN and CDR2 SYDVKM. V shed 2 bases and J 4 bases; nucleotides not matched to a gene: 5. This CDR3 contains 15 residues. In nucleotides, the CDR3 is TGTGCCAGCAGTTTAGGGCGGGGGGGCCGAGAGACCCAGTACTTC. This translates into CASSLGRGGRETQYF.

This clonotype has a count of ten or more. DNA for the CDR3: TGTGCCACCAGCAGAGACGACACTGAAGCTTTCTTT. Translated, it gives CATSRDDTEAFF. This chain uses TRBV15 with TRBJ1-1; no reliable D call. The CDR3 loop spans 12 amino acids. The ends were cut back, 0 bases at V and 3 bases at J, with 2 bases in the middle. Germline CDR1 reads LNHNV; CDR2 reads YYDKDF (reference sequence).

Remarks on this clonotype: An end of the junction does not agree with germline; a read error may underlie this. The chain couples TRBV12-3 or TRBV12-4 to TRBJ2-2; D is perhaps TRBD2 (5 bases). The CDR3 spans 12 residues. This CDR3 is CASSLGTGELCF. CDR3 sequence (DNA): TGTGCCAGCAGTTTGGGTACCGGGGAGCTGTGTTTT.

The sample holds a few counts of this clonotype. This sequence joins TRBV11-2 and TRBJ2-2; 8 nucleotides line up with TRBD2. Germline V gene lookup returns CDR1 SGHAT and CDR2 FQNNGV. V shed 0 bases and J 6 bases; nucleotides not matched to a gene: 9. The CDR3 consists of 17 residues. The CDR3 nucleotides read TGTGCCAGCAGCTTAGATCGAGGTAGCGGGGTGCCCGGGGAGCTGTTTTTT. Protein product: CASSLDRGSGVPGELFF.